The 29 T cell receptor beta chains below were found in one sample sequenced in a study of T cells in Graves' hyperthyroidism and ophthalmopathy (dated by TCRdb to between 2019 and 2020). Library preparation was by multiplex PCR. The reads were generated on an Illumina HiSeq 2000. Amplification of TCR beta CDR3 regions was carried out from RNA transcripts. For the first round of RT-PCR on the TCR CDR3, the HTBI primer set was used together with the Qiagen OneStep RT-PCR kit. TCRdb reran the public reads through fastp at Q25 and MiXCR, keeping productive beta chains. CDR3 protein sequences are deduplicated, and each keeps its most common genes and DNA. For this sample there are over 200,000 distinct CDR3 sequences; more than 15% appear just once. The top ten clones comprise approximately 50% of the sample. What was sequenced was blood. These receptors were obtained from a man aged 50-59 years with Graves' hyperthyroidism.

Of note for this clonotype: This may be a read error: a much more frequent sequence differs by one nucleotide. The chain is built from TRBV7-9 and TRBJ2-5; D call uncertain. The CDR3 runs 11 residues. Germline CDR1 SEHNR, CDR2 FQNEAQ (reference sequence). Trimming shortened V by 7 bases and J by 4 bases, and 7 bases separated the two germline ends. CDR3 amino acids: CASTSRETQYF. The CDR3 DNA reads TGTGCCAGCACCTCCCGAGAGACCCAGTACTTC.

This clonotype has ten or more counts. The chain uses TRBV30 and TRBJ2-3; either TRBD1 or TRBD2 may supply D (6 bases each). The V and J ends lost 0 bases and 6 bases respectively, with 16 bases between them. This CDR3 is 15 amino acids long. Looked up from germline, CDR1 is GTSNPN and CDR2 is SVGIG (reference sequence). The CDR3 protein is CAWSVGGGGSDTQYF. The CDR3 DNA is TGTGCCTGGAGTGTTGGAGGGGGTGGATCCGATACGCAGTATTTT. The whole variable domain, remainder taken from reference TRBV30 and TRBJ2-3, is SQTIHQWPATLVQPVGSPLSLECTVEGTSNPNLYWYRQAAGRGLQLLFYSVGIGQISSEVPQNLSASRPQDRQFILSSKKLLLSDSGFYLCAWSVGGGGSDTQYFGPGTRLTVL.

This clonotype was seen only a few times. V usage is TRBV20-1 and J usage is TRBJ2-2; weak D call: TRBD2 (6 bases). V was clipped by 8 bases and J by 0 bases, with 10 bases between them. The CDR3 is 13 residues long. The germline CDR1 and CDR2 sequences are DFQATT and SNEGSKA (reference sequence). The CDR3 nucleotides are TGCAGTTTGGGGGGTCCGAACACCGGGGAGCTGTTTTTT. It is translated as CSLGGPNTGELFF.

This clonotype was observed many times. The gene calls are TRBV7-8 and TRBJ1-2; TRBD1 is a possible D gene (5 bases). Trimming shortened V by 5 bases and J by 7 bases, and 20 bases separated the two germline ends. CDR1 is SGHVS, CDR2 FQNEAQ, per germline. The CDR3 length is 15 residues. In nucleotides, the CDR3 is TGTGCCAGCAGCGAGCAGGGCCGGGCATACGGTGGCTACACCTTC. Translated: CASSEQGRAYGGYTF.

The V gene is TRBV12-5, the J gene TRBJ1-2, with 7 bases lining up with TRBD1. J gave up 9 bases and V 6 bases, and 19 bases lay outside the gene matches. Germline-derived CDR1 and CDR2 are LGHNT and FRNRAP. The CDR3 covers 16 residues. The CDR3: CASGRTGGFELYSYTF. In nucleotides, the CDR3 is TGTGCTAGTGGCCGGACAGGTGGCTTCGAACTATATAGCTACACCTTC.

This clonotype came up many times. The chain couples TRBV7-8 to TRBJ2-3; 7 nucleotides align to TRBD2. Germline loops: CDR1 SGHVS, CDR2 FQNEAQ. V shed 5 bases, J shed 3 bases, and the junction held 11 bases outside the gene matches. The CDR3 runs 16 residues. The CDR3 region has the DNA TGTGCCAGCAGCCCAACTAGCGCCCGAGGTACAGATACGCAGTATTTT. This encodes CASSPTSARGTDTQYF.

This clonotype was recorded a few times. The chain couples TRBV19 to TRBJ2-7; D perhaps matches TRBD1 (6 bases). Trimming took 4 bases from V and 0 from J, leaving 10 bases between them. The CDR3 sequence is 14 residues long. Germline V gene lookup returns CDR1 LNHDA and CDR2 SQIVND (reference sequence). The CDR3 nucleotides are TGTGCCAGTAGTAACCGGGACATCTCCTACGAGCAGTACTTC. It translates to CASSNRDISYEQYF.

As to this clonotype: A much larger clonotype is one base distant, so this may be a read error. This chain uses TRBV12-3 or TRBV12-4 with TRBJ1-5; no reliable D call. The length of the CDR3 is 14 residues. CDR3 sequence reads: CTSSGWQRNQPQHF. DNA for the CDR3: TGTACCAGCAGTGGGTGGCAGCGCAATCAGCCCCAGCATTTT.

This clonotype was seen repeatedly, ten times or more. The chain recombines TRBV30 with TRBJ2-1; a weak D match, TRBD2 (6 bases). This CDR3 region has 12 residues. The germline CDR1 and CDR2 sequences are GTSNPN and SVGIG (reference sequence). Trimming shortened V by 7 bases and J by 7 bases, and 14 bases separated the two germline ends. Here the CDR3 DNA reads TGTGCCTCCACGGGGGTCGGTAATGAGCAGTTCTTC. This encodes CASTGVGNEQFF.

This clonotype was seen ten or more times. This chain joins TRBV5-1 and TRBJ2-1; TRBD2 agrees at 9 bases. The CDR3 loop spans 16 amino acids. With 0 bases clipped from V and 9 bases from J, the junction kept 10 bases outside the gene matches. Germline V lookup: CDR1 SGHRS, CDR2 YFSETQ. CDR3 sequence reads: CASSLGRSGSRGEQFF. CDR3 DNA sequence: TGCGCCAGCAGCTTGGGCCGTAGCGGGAGTAGGGGTGAGCAGTTCTTC.

This clonotype was found many times. The rearrangement links TRBV27 to TRBJ1-1, with a tentative D call TRBD1 (6 bases). Between the trimmed V and J ends, which lost 5 bases and 3 bases, there was a span of 10 bases. Germline CDR1 is MNHEY and CDR2 is SMNVEV (reference sequence). This CDR3 is built from 13 residues. The CDR3 DNA follows: TGTGCCAGCAGTCCCCGGACAGACACTGAAGCTTTCTTT. Residues: CASSPRTDTEAFF.

This clonotype was seen many times. The CDR3 DNA sequence: TGTGCCAGCAGTCAGTATAATGAAAAACTGTTTTTT. Translation gives CASSQYNEKLFF. The chain carries TRBV2 and TRBJ1-4; D call uncertain. The germline gives CDR1 SNHLY, CDR2 FYNNEI. The CDR3 is 12 amino acids. V lost 5 bases, J lost 4 bases, and 5 bases lay in between.

This clonotype was counted only a few times. The chain uses TRBV28 and TRBJ2-7; tentative D call: TRBD1 (6 bases). This CDR3 comprises 12 residues. Per the germline V gene, CDR1 is MDHEN and CDR2 is SYDVKM. Deletions cut 8 bases from V and 6 bases from J, with 14 bases between. CDR3 DNA: TGTGCCAGCGAGGAGAGAGGGGGCGAGCAGTACTTC. It codes for CASEERGGEQYF. Drawing the rest from reference TRBV28 and TRBJ2-7, the complete variable domain is DVKVTQSSRYLVKRTGEKVFLECVQDMDHENMFWYRQDPGLGLRLIYFSYDVKMKEKGDIPEGYSVSREKKERFSLILESASTNQTSMYLCASEERGGEQYFGPGTRLTVT.

This clonotype was seen only a few times. The chain uses TRBV10-3 and TRBJ2-7; TRBD1 agrees at 9 bases. Germline CDR1 ENHRY, CDR2 SYGVKD. Trimming removed 4 bases from V and 2 bases from J; junction bases left unmatched: 9. The CDR3 sequence is 16 residues long. CDR3 in DNA: TGTGCCATCAGTGCTGCGGACAGGGGCTACCCCTACGAGCAGTACTTC. Its protein is CAISAADRGYPYEQYF.

This clonotype has ten or more counts. The rearrangement links TRBV27 to TRBJ2-1; D unclear. Germline CDR1 MNHEY, CDR2 SMNVEV (reference sequence). The CDR3 spans 11 residues. The V and J ends lost 2 bases and 10 bases respectively, with 6 bases between them. This CDR3 is CASSLGMEQFF. DNA for the CDR3: TGTGCCAGCAGTTTAGGCATGGAGCAGTTCTTC.

The genes are TRBV6-2 or TRBV6-3 and TRBJ2-5; 8 positions match TRBD1. V lost 2 bases to trimming and J lost 1 base; unmatched junction nucleotides: 6. Germline CDR1 reads MNHEY; CDR2 reads SVGEGT. The CDR3 loop spans 16 amino acids. Here the CDR3 DNA reads TGTGCCAGCAGTTACACCGGGACAGGCATCCAAGAGACCCAGTACTTC. Its translation is CASSYTGTGIQETQYF.

This clonotype came up a few times. The genes are TRBV13 and TRBJ2-7, with 7 bases aligning to TRBD2. Germline V gives CDR1 PRHDT, CDR2 FYEKMQ (reference sequence). V shed 6 bases, J shed 5 bases, and the junction held 10 bases outside the gene matches. The CDR3 sequence is 14 residues long. CDR3 loop: CASSLEREGNEQYF. Here the CDR3 DNA reads TGTGCCAGCAGTCTGGAGCGGGAAGGGAACGAGCAGTACTTC.

In this sample, this clonotype turned up many times. V and J are TRBV2 and TRBJ2-1; D is unresolved. CDR1 and CDR2 (germline): SNHLY, FYNNEI. The CDR3 runs 13 residues. Trimming removed 7 bases from V and 8 bases from J, with 15 bases in between. CDR3 sequence reads: CASTPPSEDEQFF. The CDR3 region has the DNA TGTGCCAGCACTCCCCCAAGCGAGGATGAGCAGTTCTTC. Full variable domain (outside the CDR3, taken from reference TRBV2 and TRBJ2-1): EPEVTQTPSHQVTQMGQEVILRCVPISNHLYFYWYRQILGQKVEFLVSFYNNEISEKSEIFDDQFSVERPDGSNFTLKIRSTKLEDSAMYFCASTPPSEDEQFFGPGTRLTVL.

A remark on this clonotype: A read error may be the cause here, since a much bigger clone is one base away. CDR3 residues: CASSEPYPTKNIQYF. The CDR3 region has the DNA TGTGCCAGCAGTGAGCCCTACCCAACCAAAAACATTCAGTACTTC. The chain couples TRBV2 to TRBJ2-4; D call uncertain. The CDR3 totals 15 residues. CDR1 is SNHLY and CDR2 is FYNNEI in the germline V gene. The V and J ends lost 3 bases and 2 bases respectively, with 11 bases between them.

In its sample, this clonotype was seen many times. J is TRBJ2-7 and V is TRBV7-9; D is perhaps TRBD2 (6 bases). Germline V lookup: CDR1 SEHNR, CDR2 FQNEAQ (reference sequence). V dropped 9 bases and J dropped 2 bases, with 17 bases sitting between them. The CDR3 extends over 14 amino acids. The CDR3 region has the DNA TGTGCCAGTCGGGGGACCAATGACCCCTACGAGCAGTACTTC. Translated, it gives CASRGTNDPYEQYF.

A few counts support this clonotype. This chain connects TRBV6-1 to TRBJ1-1; TRBD1 matches 7 bases. V trimming: 3 bases; J trimming: 1 base; junction bases outside the gene matches: 8. Germline assignment: CDR1 MNHNS and CDR2 SASEGT. CDR3 size: 16 residues. The CDR3: CASSEPRDRANTEAFF. The CDR3 DNA reads as TGTGCCAGCAGTGAGCCTCGGGACAGAGCGAACACTGAAGCTTTCTTT.

This clonotype appeared a few times. The J gene is TRBJ1-2, the V gene TRBV20-1; 12 bases align to TRBD1. From germline, CDR1 is DFQATT and CDR2 SNEGSKA (reference sequence). The CDR3 is made up of 18 amino acids. V was pared by 6 bases and J by 6 bases, with 20 bases of the junction left unmatched. The CDR3 protein is CSAQNQFGGTGGEDGYTF. The CDR3 nucleotides read TGCAGTGCCCAAAACCAATTCGGCGGGACAGGGGGCGAGGATGGCTACACCTTC.

This clonotype was found many times. The chain has TRBV6-6 and TRBJ1-4; D unclear. CDR1 is MNHNY and CDR2 is SVGAGI in the germline V gene (reference sequence). The ends were cut back, 0 bases at V and 0 bases at J, with 11 bases in the middle. CDR3 length: 17 residues. Written as DNA, the CDR3 is TGTGCCAGCAGTTACTCGCAAGACGGACCAACTAATGAAAAACTGTTTTTT. It specifies CASSYSQDGPTNEKLFF.

The sample holds a few counts of this clonotype. CDR3 in DNA: TGTGCCAGCAGCTTTGCAAGGACAGGGCTCTACACCTTC. Protein sequence: CASSFARTGLYTF. This rearrangement joins TRBV7-8 to TRBJ1-2; 8 positions agree with TRBD1. V lost 3 bases to trimming and J lost 10 bases; unmatched junction nucleotides: 7. Germline V gene lookup returns CDR1 SGHVS and CDR2 FQNEAQ. CDR3 size: 13 residues.

This chain joins TRBV11-2 and TRBJ2-3; 13 bases line up with TRBD2. J gave up 8 bases and V 1 base, and 6 bases lay outside the gene matches. The CDR3 spans 16 residues. Germline V CDR1 and CDR2: SGHAT, FQNNGV. CDR3 loop: CASSLGTSGGSGTQYF. CDR3 coding DNA: TGTGCCAGCAGCTTAGGGACTAGCGGGGGATCTGGTACGCAGTATTTT.

This rearrangement joins TRBV5-6 to TRBJ2-1; TRBD2 matches 8 bases. Trimming removed 0 bases from V and 6 bases from J; junction bases left unmatched: 8. This CDR3 region has 16 residues. CDR1 is SGHDT and CDR2 is YYEEEE in the germline V gene. The CDR3 nucleotides read TGTGCCAGCAGCTTGGCCCGGATAGCGGGACCCAATGAGCAGTTCTTC. It codes for CASSLARIAGPNEQFF.

The sample holds many counts of this clonotype. The chain uses TRBV20-1 and TRBJ2-5; TRBD2 matches at 7 bases. Germline-derived CDR1 and CDR2 are DFQATT and SNEGSKA (reference sequence). The CDR3 consists of 13 residues. CDR3 residues: CSWWASGQETQYF. The CDR3 DNA reads as TGCAGCTGGTGGGCTAGCGGACAAGAGACCCAGTACTTC.

This clonotype came up a few times. The CDR3 DNA reads TGTGCCAGCATCGAGGCCGCAGGGTATTACAATGAGCAGTTCTTC. It specifies CASIEAAGYYNEQFF. The chain recombines TRBV2 with TRBJ2-1, with D perhaps TRBD1 (5 bases). V dropped 7 bases and J dropped 4 bases, with 17 bases sitting between them. The CDR3 is made up of 15 amino acids. Germline V gives CDR1 SNHLY, CDR2 FYNNEI.

This clonotype was detected ten times or more. V is TRBV5-1 and J is TRBJ2-2; TRBD1 might be the D (6 bases). CDR3 size: 14 residues. CDR1 and CDR2 from the germline V gene are SGHRS and YFSETQ. V lost 2 bases to trimming and J lost 4 bases, with 9 bases between them. Here the CDR3 DNA reads TGCGCCAGCAGCTTACAGGGAAGCACCGGGGAGCTGTTTTTT. Its protein product is CASSLQGSTGELFF.